These 8 T cell receptor beta chains originate from one sample sequenced in a study of cytomegalovirus exposure and HLA in healthy donors. With 60 Vbeta and 13 Jbeta primers, the PCR was carried out. The method was immunoSEQ multiplex PCR; TCRdb's version includes in-frame clones alone and lacks a portion of them. The table records 100,000 or so clones, approximately 68% of them present only once. The sequenced sample consisted of PBMCs. These receptors all come from a woman between 18 and 30 years old in good health and CMV-seropositive.

The rearrangement uses TRBV7-2 and TRBJ2-7; D is perhaps TRBD1 (5 bases). Germline loops: CDR1 SGHTA, CDR2 FQGNSA. CDR3 length equals 16 residues. V gave up 0 bases and J gave up 2 bases, with 14 bases separating them. The CDR3 spells CASSLAADSLAYEQYF. CDR3 sequence (DNA): TGTGCCAGCAGCTTAGCCGCCGACAGCCTCGCCTACGAGCAGTACTTC.

The gene calls are TRBV28 and TRBJ2-2; TRBD2 agrees at 8 bases. Germline loops: CDR1 MDHEN, CDR2 SYDVKM. The CDR3 consists of 16 residues. With V trimmed by 2 bases and J by 4 bases, 6 bases remained unmatched. As DNA, the CDR3 is TGTGCCAGCAGTTTAGCTCTAGCGGGCCTCACCGGGGAGCTGTTTTTT. It translates to CASSLALAGLTGELFF.

The rearrangement links TRBV21-1 to TRBJ1-2; the tabulated D call, TRBD1, remains unverified against the DNA. TRBV21-1 is a listed pseudogene. The CDR3 runs 16 residues. CDR3 sequence: CASSKAPRTGSEGYTF. CDR3 in DNA: TGTGCCAGCAGCAAAGCGCCTAGGACAGGGAGTGAAGGCTACACCTTC.

This chain joins TRBV5-8 and TRBJ1-5; tentative D call: TRBD1 (5 bases). The germline V gene has CDR1 SGHTS and CDR2 YDEGEE. V dropped 1 base and J dropped 0 bases, with 11 bases sitting between them. This CDR3 comprises 16 residues. The CDR3 is CASSLNGDYSNQPQHF. The CDR3 nucleotides are TGTGCCAGCAGCTTGAACGGGGACTATAGCAATCAGCCCCAGCATTTT.

V gene TRBV20-1 combines with J gene TRBJ1-2; D remains ambiguous. The CDR3 runs 11 residues. Per germline, CDR1 DFQATT and CDR2 SNEGSKA (reference sequence). With 5 bases removed from V and 4 bases from J, the gap between germline ends came to 8 bases. The CDR3 protein is CSAHQIYGYTF. DNA for the CDR3: TGCAGTGCTCATCAGATCTATGGCTACACCTTC.

The chain joins TRBV14 to TRBJ2-7; D gene ambiguous. Germline lookup yields CDR1 SGHDN and CDR2 FVKESK. The V end lost 0 bases, the J end lost 3 bases, and 9 bases lay between the germline ends. The CDR3 sequence is 14 residues long. The CDR3 sequence: CASSQDHGRYEQYF. The CDR3 DNA is TGTGCCAGCAGCCAAGATCATGGCCGCTACGAGCAGTACTTC. Looking up the rest from reference TRBV14 and TRBJ2-7 gives the full variable domain: EAGVTQFPSHSVIEKGQTVTLRCDPISGHDNLYWYRRVMGKEIKFLLHFVKESKQDESGMPNNRFLAERTGGTYSTLKVQPAELEDSGVYFCASSQDHGRYEQYFGPGTRLTVT.

This clone turned up a few times. The genes are TRBV6-5 and TRBJ1-5; tentative D call: TRBD1 (6 bases). The CDR3 runs to 14 residues. The germline V gene has CDR1 MNHEY and CDR2 SVGAGI. Trimming removed 6 bases at V and 7 bases at J, with 16 bases between. The CDR3 reads CASRYHRVGQPQHF. In DNA, the CDR3 is TGTGCCAGCAGATATCACAGGGTTGGGCAGCCCCAGCATTTT.

This rearrangement joins TRBV10-3 to TRBJ1-2, with D possibly TRBD1 on 5 matching bases. The V end lost 2 bases, the J end lost 4 bases, and 14 bases lay between the germline ends. The CDR3 is 15 residues long. Germline V gene sequence: CDR1 ENHRY, CDR2 SYGVKD. CDR3 DNA: TGTGCCATCAGTGAGAGCCCAGGGCATAGCTATGGCTACACCTTC. It translates to CAISESPGHSYGYTF.